This T cell receptor (beta chain) came from a study of vaccination effects on CD4 cells after COVID-19. Points from the study as a whole: Relatively few convalescent patients took part in the study, which had no early post-infection timepoints.

Germline V gene data show CDR1 as KGHSH and CDR2 as LQKENI. V dropped 1 base and J dropped 4; count of bases not matched to a gene: 3. CDR3 length equals 15 residues. Using immunoSEQ multiplex PCR, the repertoire was profiled, and TCRdb retains in-frame clones only, with some absent. This table has tens of thousands of clones, approximately 72% appearing once. This clone has more than one count but fewer than ten. Its specificity is not known. Sequencing was preceded by expansion of antigen-specific CD4+ T cells with viral peptide pools in the ViraFEST assay. The culture ran for around ten days before CD4+ T cells were isolated. The vaccine recipients had no prior SARS-CoV-2 infection, with negative nucleocapsid antibodies.

This specimen was CD4+ T cells from PBMCs cultured with HCoV-OC43 spike peptides, taken before COVID-19 vaccination. Subset reported: HCoV-OC43 spike overlapping peptide pool stimulation. The origin of this receptor is a human donor who received a COVID-19 vaccine. The gene calls are TRBV18 and TRBJ2-2; 7 bases line up with TRBD1. In DNA form, the CDR3 reads TGTGCCAGCTCACCACGGGGGACAGTCACCGGGGAGCTGTTTTTT. Translating gives CASSPRGTVTGELFF.